This is a list of T cell receptor beta chains from one sample in a study of early T cells in non-severe SARS-CoV-2 infection. Via MiXCR, TCRdb re-called the 5' RACE reads, giving one row per CDR3 protein. The table has 66,000 or so distinct CDR3 sequences, less than 14% seen once. What was sequenced was whole blood. The origin of the receptors is an adult who was a healthcare worker with PCR-confirmed SARS-CoV-2 infection or an uninfected control (not recorded which). The CDR3 runs from the conserved cysteine through the conserved F or W. The D gene is left open where the match is weak. Only part of the rows carry a size: once, few, many, or a class if the clone is expanded.

J gene	clone size	CDR3 length	D gene	V gene	CDR3 DNA	CDR3 protein
TRBJ2-1	medium-sized	14	.	TRBV5-5	TGTGCCAGCAGCTGGGTTAGTAACGGGATTGAGCAGTTCTTC	CASSWVSNGIEQFF
TRBJ1-2	few	13	.	TRBV12-3/TRBV12-4	TGTGCCAGCAGTTTAGAGGCAGGGGCCCGCTGCACCTTC	CASSLEAGARCTF
TRBJ1-6	.	16	TRBD1	TRBV6-1	TGTGCCAGCAGGGTACTACCGGACAGGAGGAATTCACCCCTCCACTTT	CASRVLPDRRNSPLHF
TRBJ1-4	many	17	TRBD1	TRBV9	TGTGCCAGCAGCGTAGTCCCCGACAGGGCAACTAATGAAAAACTGTTTTTT	CASSVVPDRATNEKLFF
TRBJ1-1	.	15	.	TRBV11-2	TGTGCCAGCAGCTTAGAGGGGGTAAAGGTCACTGAAGCTTTCTTT	CASSLEGVKVTEAFF
TRBJ2-7	.	18	.	TRBV7-2	TGTGCCAGCAGCTTAGACCCCCTAGGGCGGGGGACAGATTGGGAGCAGTACTTC	CASSLDPLGRGTDWEQYF
TRBJ2-2	.	12	.	TRBV29-1	TGCAGCGCTTACGGCCAGCGGGGGGAGCTGTTTTTT	CSAYGQRGELFF
TRBJ2-5	many	16	.	TRBV5-4	TGTGCCAGCATGTCTGGGTTGGCGGTTAGTCAAGAGACCCAGTACTTC	CASMSGLAVSQETQYF
TRBJ1-3	.	15	TRBD1	TRBV12-3/TRBV12-4	TGTGCCAGCAGCACAGGGGCCGGCTCTGGAAACACCATATATTTT	CASSTGAGSGNTIYF
TRBJ1-1	many	16	TRBD1	TRBV18	TGTGCCAGCTCACCACCTTCTAGGGGGCGAAGCACTGAAGCTTTCTTT	CASSPPSRGRSTEAFF
TRBJ1-2	few	11	.	TRBV29-1	TGCAGCGTTGAAGTACGCTATGGCTACACCTTC	CSVEVRYGYTF
TRBJ2-1	many	17	.	TRBV18	TGTGCCAGCTCACCACCGGTGTTAACAGGAGCCCACGATGAGCAGTTCTTC	CASSPPVLTGAHDEQFF
TRBJ2-1	many	16	TRBD2	TRBV11-2	TGTGCCAGCAGCACCGGGGTGGCTAGCGGGGGATGGGAGCAGTTCTTC	CASSTGVASGGWEQFF
TRBJ2-4	.	14	.	TRBV5-1	TGCGCCAGCAGCCCCGGGACGACGGGAAACATTCAGTACTTC	CASSPGTTGNIQYF
TRBJ2-5	many	14	.	TRBV7-9	TGTGCCAGCAGCTTATTGCCAGGGGTAGAGACCCAGTACTTC	CASSLLPGVETQYF
TRBJ1-6	few	16	.	TRBV3-1	TGTGCCAGCGCCCTGACGGGGGGCTCTTATAATTCACCCCTCCACTTT	CASALTGGSYNSPLHF
TRBJ2-3	.	16	TRBD2	TRBV7-3	TGTGCCAGCAGCGGAACGGGGGGGCCCATCGCAGATACGCAGTATTTT	CASSGTGGPIADTQYF
TRBJ2-3	many	16	.	TRBV12-3/TRBV12-4	TGTGCCAGCAGTCCCGGACGGTCCCAGAGACCAGATACGCAGTATTTT	CASSPGRSQRPDTQYF
TRBJ2-5	many	15	.	TRBV7-9	TGTGCCAGCAGCTTAGACGGGACGTACCAAGAGACCCAGTACTTC	CASSLDGTYQETQYF
TRBJ1-6	many	14	TRBD1	TRBV29-1	TGCAGCGTTGTCCGACAGGGCTTGCAGGCACCCCTCCACTTT	CSVVRQGLQAPLHF
TRBJ1-2	many	13	.	TRBV5-1	TGCGCCAGCAGCTTACGGATCTCCTATGGCTACACCTTC	CASSLRISYGYTF
TRBJ2-7	many	15	.	TRBV5-1	TGCGCCAGCAGCTTAACAGAGGGTCCGGCTTACGAGCAGTACTTC	CASSLTEGPAYEQYF
TRBJ1-1	.	17	.	TRBV28	TGTGCCAGCAGTTTTCCGGGACCTATAATGAGGGACACTGAAGCTTTCTTT	CASSFPGPIMRDTEAFF
TRBJ2-5	many	15	.	TRBV7-2	TGTGCCAGCAGCTCCCCGGACCATATCCGATTGGCCCAGTACTTC	CASSSPDHIRLAQYF
TRBJ2-7	many	14	.	TRBV20-1	TGCAGTGCTGTCCTCGGGCCTCGGGGATACGAGCAGTACTTC	CSAVLGPRGYEQYF
TRBJ1-5	many	14	TRBD1	TRBV11-2	TGTGCCAGCAGCCGCAGGGGGGGGGCTCAGCCCCAGCATTTT	CASSRRGGAQPQHF
TRBJ1-2	many	11	.	TRBV10-2	TGCGCCAGCCGGGCGGACCATGGCTACACCTTC	CASRADHGYTF
TRBJ2-5	many	15	TRBD2	TRBV7-2	TGTGCCAGCAGCTTAGGGGGGGGACCCCAGGAGACCCAGTACTTC	CASSLGGGPQETQYF
TRBJ2-1	few	14	.	TRBV5-1	TGCGCCAGCAGCTTGGAGGGGTCCTACAATGAGCAGTTCTTC	CASSLEGSYNEQFF
TRBJ2-1	few	13	.	TRBV29-1	TGCAGCGTTGGAAGACAGGCCTCCCATGAGCAGTTCTTC	CSVGRQASHEQFF
TRBJ2-1	many	13	.	TRBV5-4	TGTGCCAGCAGCACTAAACTCGGCAATGAGCAGTTCTTC	CASSTKLGNEQFF
TRBJ2-1	.	13	.	TRBV7-3	TGTGCCAGCAGGCCCGGGACTTCAAATGAGCAGTTCTTC	CASRPGTSNEQFF
TRBJ1-4	many	15	.	TRBV7-9	TGTGCCAGCAGCTTTTCTCTTGCAACTAATGAAAAACTGTTTTTT	CASSFSLATNEKLFF
TRBJ1-3	many	16	TRBD1	TRBV7-8	TGTGCCAGCAGCTTAACCGTGACAGGGGGCGGAAACACCATATATTTT	CASSLTVTGGGNTIYF
TRBJ1-2	few	15	TRBD1	TRBV5-1	TGCGCCAGCAGCTGGGACCGGGACAGGGGACGTGGCTACACCTTC	CASSWDRDRGRGYTF
TRBJ2-7	many	11	.	TRBV3-1	TGTGCCAGCAGCCAAGGCTACGAGCAGTACTTC	CASSQGYEQYF
TRBJ2-2	.	13	.	TRBV6-5	TGTGCCAGCAGTTACAGGGGCACCGGGGAGCTGTTTTTT	CASSYRGTGELFF
TRBJ2-1	many	13	.	TRBV27	TGTGCCAGCAGTTGGCGGCCCTACAATGAGCAGTTCTTC	CASSWRPYNEQFF
TRBJ2-1	.	13	.	TRBV20-1	TGCAGTGCTAACGGACTAACCTACAATGAGCAGTTCTTC	CSANGLTYNEQFF
TRBJ2-5	many	12	.	TRBV20-1	TGCAGTGCTAGAGTAAACCCGGGGACCCAGTACTTC	CSARVNPGTQYF